This TCR beta chain is from a study of OX40 agonist ivuxolimab in advanced cancers. Libraries were prepared by immunoSEQ multiplex PCR; TCRdb keeps only in-frame clonotypes and omits some of them. The sample comprises 40,000 to 45,000 clones, 65% to 85% of which are singletons, and approximately 6.8% rests with the top ten. The length of the CDR3 is 14 residues. Germline CDR1 is SGHNT and CDR2 is YYREEE (reference sequence). V trimming: 5 bases; J trimming: 3 bases; junction bases outside the gene matches: 5. The clonotype originates from an adult with an advanced solid tumor such as melanoma, head and neck, liver or kidney cancer. The rearrangement uses TRBV5-4 and TRBJ2-7; TRBD2 matches at 10 bases. The sequencing here drew on CD4+ or CD8+ T cells sorted from blood, taken in a trial of the OX40 agonist ivuxolimab. The CDR3 protein is CASSPLAGIYEQYF. The CDR3 DNA reads as TGTGCCAGCAGTCCACTAGCGGGAATCTACGAGCAGTACTTC.